The 7 T cell receptor beta chains below all came from one sample that was sequenced in a study of T cell responses to AZD1222 COVID-19 vaccine. This table comes from immunoSEQ multiplex PCR, and its TCRdb copy is limited to in-frame clones, with some not included. The data show fewer than 200,000 clones, with approximately 94% seen just once and 2.6% held by the top ten. Sequencing used peripheral blood, obtained on day 0 of AZD1222 vaccination. The receptors were gathered from an adult in good health.

In its sample, this clone was seen once. This sequence joins TRBV6-1 and TRBJ2-5, with unresolved D. The CDR3 is 15 amino acids. Germline CDR1 MNHNS, CDR2 SASEGT. V dropped 0 bases and J dropped 4 bases, with 12 bases sitting between them. CDR3 amino acids: CASSEALDGSETQYF. CDR3 nucleotide sequence: TGTGCCAGCAGTGAAGCGCTAGACGGGTCAGAGACCCAGTACTTC.

The chain couples TRBV12-5 to TRBJ1-4, with 7 positions matching TRBD1. With 1 base clipped from V and 6 bases from J, the junction kept 8 bases outside the gene matches. Germline V gene lookup returns CDR1 LGHNT and CDR2 FRNRAP. This CDR3 is built from 16 residues. The CDR3 region has the DNA TGTGCTAGTGGTTTGGCCTTCGGGACAGCGTATGAAAAACTGTTTTTT. Protein: CASGLAFGTAYEKLFF.

V and J are TRBV9 and TRBJ2-7; 11 bases agree with TRBD2. There are 18 residues in the CDR3. Germline CDR1 and CDR2: SGDLS and YYNGEE. V lost 0 bases and J lost 7; bases outside the gene matches: 15. CDR3 region: CASSVDPPLAGVVREQYF. The CDR3 DNA sequence: TGTGCCAGCAGCGTAGACCCCCCACTAGCGGGAGTAGTGAGGGAGCAGTACTTC.

The chain recombines TRBV3-1 (or the pseudogene TRBV3-2) with TRBJ1-5, with D perhaps matching TRBD1 (6 bases). The V end lost 4 bases, the J end lost 0 bases, and 16 bases lay between the germline ends. Germline values: CDR1 LGHDT, CDR2 YNNKEL (reference sequence). The CDR3 has 17 residues. Here the CDR3 DNA reads TGTGCCAGCAGCCCAGGTGGACAGCTTCATAGCAATCAGCCCCAGCATTTT. Translation: CASSPGGQLHSNQPQHF.

The rearrangement joins TRBV2 to TRBJ1-1; 8 nucleotides line up with TRBD1. The CDR3 length is 15 residues. Trimming cost V 2 bases and J 6 bases; bases outside gene matches: 8. CDR1 and CDR2 (germline): SNHLY, FYNNEI. CDR3: CASSEIPGQASEAFF. As DNA, the CDR3 is TGTGCCAGCAGTGAAATCCCGGGACAGGCCTCTGAAGCTTTCTTT.

CDR3 nucleotide sequence: TGTGCCAGCAGTACAGGATATGGCTACACCTTC. Translation: CASSTGYGYTF. The chain links TRBV6-5 to TRBJ1-2, with D tentatively TRBD1 (5 bases). Germline values: CDR1 MNHEY, CDR2 SVGAGI. With 5 bases removed from V and 5 bases from J, the gap between germline ends came to 6 bases. The CDR3 extends over 11 amino acids.

The chain employs TRBV10-1 and TRBJ1-4, with 7 positions matching TRBD1. The CDR3 is made up of 14 amino acids. The V gene end was trimmed by 5 bases and the J gene end by 6 bases; junction bases not matched to a gene: 6. Germline loops: CDR1 WNHNN, CDR2 SYGVQD (reference sequence). CDR3 in amino acids: CASSSDRVDEKLFF. The CDR3 DNA sequence: TGCGCCAGCAGTTCCGACAGGGTGGATGAAAAACTGTTTTTT.